Presented here are 20 T cell receptor beta chains from one specimen sequenced in a study of OX40 agonist ivuxolimab in advanced cancers. Sequencing used immunoSEQ multiplex PCR; TCRdb keeps in-frame clones, though not all of them. The data contain 45,000 to 60,000 clones, about nine tenths of them singletons. Specimen: CD4+ or CD8+ T cells sorted from blood, collected in a trial of the OX40 agonist ivuxolimab. The receptors originated from an adult with an advanced solid tumor such as melanoma, head and neck, liver or kidney cancer.

The chain combines TRBV28 with TRBJ2-7; D remains unclear. Trimming removed 5 bases at V and 2 bases at J, with 13 bases between. Germline values: CDR1 MDHEN, CDR2 SYDVKM. This CDR3 region has 14 residues. CDR3 bases: TGTGCCAGCAGTGTAAATAACATCCCCTACGAGCAGTACTTC. Its protein product is CASSVNNIPYEQYF.

This clone was seen a few times. The CDR3 DNA sequence: TGTGCCAGCAGTGAATACGGACGGTTTTGGGGTGGAAACACCATATATTTT. As protein: CASSEYGRFWGGNTIYF. The rearrangement links TRBV25-1 to TRBJ1-3; D call uncertain. This CDR3 has 17 amino acids. Trimming stripped 0 bases from V and 3 bases from J, with 15 bases between. CDR1 MGHDK and CDR2 SYGVNS come from the germline V gene.

Points on this clone: The same CDR3 is also encoded by other DNA sequences in this sample. This sequence joins TRBV2 and TRBJ1-5, with D uncertain. The germline V gene encodes CDR1 SNHLY and CDR2 FYNNEI. V lost 6 bases and J 1 base, leaving 7 bases between the germline ends. This CDR3 spans 13 amino acids. Written as DNA, the CDR3 is TGTGCCAGCAGCGGGCAGAGCAATCAGCCCCAGCATTTT. This gives the protein CASSGQSNQPQHF.

This rearrangement joins TRBV4-3 to TRBJ2-7; 8 bases align to TRBD1. V trimming: 1 base; J trimming: 3 bases; junction bases outside the gene matches: 8. The CDR3 is 16 amino acids. Germline V gene data show CDR1 as LGHNA and CDR2 as YSLEER. As DNA, the CDR3 is TGCGCCAGCAGCCAAGTCGGCAGGGGGCCCTACTACGAGCAGTACTTC. Its translation is CASSQVGRGPYYEQYF.

The chain recombines TRBV19 with TRBJ1-6; D is uncertain. The CDR3 is 14 residues long. Looked up from germline, CDR1 is LNHDA and CDR2 is SQIVND (reference sequence). With 7 bases removed from V and 6 bases from J, the gap between germline ends came to 13 bases. This CDR3 is CASKSGRGNSPLHF. DNA of the CDR3: TGTGCCAGTAAATCAGGACGGGGTAATTCACCCCTCCACTTT.

The chain joins TRBV18 to TRBJ2-1; 7 nucleotides line up with TRBD2. The germline gives CDR1 KGHSH, CDR2 LQKENI. The V and J ends lost 6 bases and 6 bases, in that order; junction bases with no gene match: 17. The CDR3 sequence is 17 residues long. The CDR3 nucleotides are TGTGCCAGCTCCCCGATGGGTGCGGGAGTTTCTATCAATGAGCAGTTCTTC. This gives the protein CASSPMGAGVSINEQFF. The full variable domain, in which reference TRBV18 and TRBJ2-1 provide the parts outside the CDR3, is NAGVMQNPRHLVRRRGQEARLRCSPMKGHSHVYWYRQLPEEGLKFMVYLQKENIIDESGMPKERFSAEFPKEGPSILRIQQVVRGDSAAYFCASSPMGAGVSINEQFFGPGTRLTVL.

CDR3 residues: CASSTTSGRIPYNEQFF. The CDR3 DNA sequence: TGTGCCAGCAGCACCACTAGCGGGAGGATCCCCTACAATGAGCAGTTCTTC. The rearrangement links TRBV7-2 to TRBJ2-1; 12 bases match TRBD2. The germline V gene has CDR1 SGHTA and CDR2 FQGNSA. Unmatched junction bases numbered 7, after V lost 5 bases and J lost 2 bases. CDR3 length equals 17 residues.

CDR3 bases: TGTGCCGGGACTACCTACAATGAGCAGTTCTTC. Protein product: CAGTTYNEQFF. This chain uses TRBV2 with TRBJ2-1; 7 bases align to TRBD2. The J segment lost 2 bases and the V segment lost 11 bases, leaving 0 bases of the junction unmatched. CDR1 SNHLY and CDR2 FYNNEI come from the germline V gene. The CDR3 is 11 residues long.

The chain has TRBV6-1 and TRBJ1-1; unclear D gene. V dropped 4 bases and J dropped 3 bases, with 9 bases sitting between them. The CDR3 totals 13 residues. Germline loops: CDR1 MNHNS, CDR2 SASEGT. CDR3 residues: CASSAEGYTEAFF. The CDR3 DNA reads TGTGCCAGCAGTGCTGAGGGTTACACTGAAGCTTTCTTT.

DNA of the CDR3: TGTGCCAGCAGCCAAGCAAGGGCAGGGGCGGATAATTCACCCCTCCACTTT. Residues: CASSQARAGADNSPLHF. The genes are TRBV4-2 and TRBJ1-6; D is possibly TRBD1 (6 bases). The CDR3 runs to 17 residues. V lost 1 base and J 5 bases, leaving 15 bases between the germline ends. Germline CDR1 reads LGHNA; CDR2 reads YNFKEQ.

This chain links TRBV5-1 with TRBJ1-6; 8 positions match TRBD1. Trimming removed 0 bases from V and 6 bases from J; junction bases left unmatched: 2. Germline CDR1 and CDR2: SGHRS and YFSETQ. This CDR3 comprises 15 residues. CDR3 in amino acids: CASSLAGQGNSPLHF. The CDR3 DNA is TGCGCCAGCAGCTTGGCCGGACAGGGTAATTCACCCCTCCACTTT. The variable domain in full, completed from reference TRBV5-1 and TRBJ1-6, reads KAGVTQTPRYLIKTRGQQVTLSCSPISGHRSVSWYQQTPGQGLQFLFEYFSETQRNKGNFPGRFSGRQFSNSRSEMNVSTLELGDSALYLCASSLAGQGNSPLHFGNGTRLTVT.

The chain recombines TRBV5-1 with TRBJ1-6; no clear D. CDR1 SGHRS and CDR2 YFSETQ come from the germline V gene. The CDR3 runs to 12 residues. Between the trimmed V and J ends, which lost 3 bases and 10 bases, there was a span of 8 bases. The CDR3 sequence: CASSSGQSPLHF. DNA for the CDR3: TGCGCCAGCAGCTCCGGCCAATCACCCCTCCACTTT.

The V and J genes are TRBV11-2 and TRBJ2-1; the D is unclear. This CDR3 is built from 16 residues. Germline V gene data show CDR1 as SGHAT and CDR2 as FQNNGV. Trimming pared 4 bases from V and 2 bases from J, leaving 15 bases between. CDR3 residues: CASSSTMGITYNEQFF. The CDR3 DNA reads TGTGCCAGCAGCTCAACCATGGGAATAACCTACAATGAGCAGTTCTTC. Full variable domain (rest looked up from reference TRBV11-2 and TRBJ2-1): EAGVAQSPRYKIIEKRQSVAFWCNPISGHATLYWYQQILGQGPKLLIQFQNNGVVDDSQLPKDRFSAERLKGVDSTLKIQPAKLEDSAVYLCASSSTMGITYNEQFFGPGTRLTVL.

This clone was counted between two and nine times. The gene calls are TRBV19 and TRBJ2-7; D is unresolved. This CDR3 is 12 amino acids long. Germline V gives CDR1 LNHDA, CDR2 SQIVND (reference sequence). Trimming took 3 bases from V and 7 from J, leaving 10 bases between them. CDR3 protein: CASSMDLKEQYF. CDR3 in DNA: TGTGCCAGTAGTATGGACCTTAAGGAGCAGTACTTC.

V is TRBV5-1 and J is TRBJ1-4; 10 nucleotides agree with TRBD1. Trimming took 4 bases from V and 3 from J; bases not matched to a gene: 6. Per the germline V gene, CDR1 is SGHRS and CDR2 is YFSETQ. This CDR3 region has 16 residues. The CDR3 coding sequence is TGCGCCAGCAGCACGGGACAGGGGAGGTCTAATGAAAAACTGTTTTTT. Residues: CASSTGQGRSNEKLFF.

V gene TRBV4-1 combines with J gene TRBJ2-1; 9 bases line up with TRBD2. With V trimmed by 5 bases and J by 5 bases, 13 bases remained unmatched. CDR3 size: 17 residues. Per germline, CDR1 MGHRA and CDR2 YSYEKL. DNA of the CDR3: TGCGCCAGCAGCTACTCTTGGGCTAGCGGGACAAACAATGAGCAGTTCTTC. It yields the protein CASSYSWASGTNNEQFF.

Regarding this clone: A junction boundary mismatches the germline segment, possibly from a read error. The chain uses TRBV7-7 and TRBJ2-5; tentatively, D is TRBD1 (5 bases). Germline CDR1 reads SSHAT; CDR2 reads FNYEAQ (reference sequence). This CDR3 is built from 13 residues. CDR3 loop: CASSLGQQETQYF. The CDR3 bases are TGTGCTAGCAGCTTAGGACAACAAGAGACCCAGTACTTC.

J is TRBJ1-1 and V is TRBV4-1, with TRBD1 as a possible D gene (5 bases). There are 18 residues in the CDR3. The germline V gene encodes CDR1 MGHRA and CDR2 YSYEKL. V shed 1 base and J shed 0 bases, with 18 bases lying between them. The CDR3 sequence is CASSQGPGRGLLNTEAFF. CDR3 in DNA: TGCGCCAGCAGCCAAGGACCCGGTAGGGGATTGCTGAACACTGAAGCTTTCTTT.

The chain combines TRBV10-3 with TRBJ1-1, with unresolved D. Germline V lookup: CDR1 ENHRY, CDR2 SYGVKD. The V gene lost 6 bases and the J gene lost 6 bases, with 14 bases spanning the gap. This CDR3 region has 13 residues. The CDR3 reads CAIRAQEGSEAFF. The CDR3 DNA follows: TGTGCCATCAGAGCGCAGGAGGGTTCTGAAGCTTTCTTT.

This chain joins TRBV5-6 and TRBJ2-5, with 9 bases lining up with TRBD1. V dropped 4 bases and J dropped 4; count of bases not matched to a gene: 5. CDR1 is SGHDT, CDR2 YYEEEE, per germline. The CDR3 totals 14 residues. CDR3 loop: CASSPGTGRETQYF. CDR3 in DNA: TGTGCCAGCAGCCCCGGGACAGGGAGAGAGACCCAGTACTTC.